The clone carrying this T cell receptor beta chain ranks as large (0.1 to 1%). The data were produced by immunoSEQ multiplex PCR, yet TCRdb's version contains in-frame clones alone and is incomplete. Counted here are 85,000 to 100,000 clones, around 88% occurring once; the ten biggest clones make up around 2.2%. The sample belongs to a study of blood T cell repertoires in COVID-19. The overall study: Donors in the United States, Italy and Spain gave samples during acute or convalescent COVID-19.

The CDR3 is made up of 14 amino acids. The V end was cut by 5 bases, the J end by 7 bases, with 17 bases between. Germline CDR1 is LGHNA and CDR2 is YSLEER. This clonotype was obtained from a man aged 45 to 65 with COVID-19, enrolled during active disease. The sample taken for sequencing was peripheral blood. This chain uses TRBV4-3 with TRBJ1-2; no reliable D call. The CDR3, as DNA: TGCGCCAGCAGCTTAAACCCGGGAAGTACTGGCTACACCTTC. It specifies CASSLNPGSTGYTF.